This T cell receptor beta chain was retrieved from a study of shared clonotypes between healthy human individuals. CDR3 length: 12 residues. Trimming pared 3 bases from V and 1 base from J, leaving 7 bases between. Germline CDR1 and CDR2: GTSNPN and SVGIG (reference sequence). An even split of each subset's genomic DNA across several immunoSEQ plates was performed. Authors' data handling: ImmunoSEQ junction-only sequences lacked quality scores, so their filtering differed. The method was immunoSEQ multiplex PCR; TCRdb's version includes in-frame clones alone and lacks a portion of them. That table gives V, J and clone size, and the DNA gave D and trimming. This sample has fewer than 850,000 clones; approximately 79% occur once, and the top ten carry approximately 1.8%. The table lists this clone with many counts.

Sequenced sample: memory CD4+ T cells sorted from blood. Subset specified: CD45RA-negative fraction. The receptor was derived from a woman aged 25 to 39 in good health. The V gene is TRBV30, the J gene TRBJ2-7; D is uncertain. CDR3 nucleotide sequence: TGTGCCTGGAGCGGTACTTCCTACGAGCAGTACTTC. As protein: CAWSGTSYEQYF.